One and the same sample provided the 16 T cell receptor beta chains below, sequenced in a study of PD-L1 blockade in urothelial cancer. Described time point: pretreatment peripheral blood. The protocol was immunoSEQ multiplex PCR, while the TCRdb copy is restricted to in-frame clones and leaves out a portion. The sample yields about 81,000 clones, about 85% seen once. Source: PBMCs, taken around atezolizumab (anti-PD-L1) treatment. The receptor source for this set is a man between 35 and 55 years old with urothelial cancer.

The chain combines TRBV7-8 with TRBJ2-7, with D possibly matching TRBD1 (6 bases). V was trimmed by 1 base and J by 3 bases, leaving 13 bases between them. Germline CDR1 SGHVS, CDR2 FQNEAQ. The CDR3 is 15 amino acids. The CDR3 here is CASSLDPGVGYEQYF. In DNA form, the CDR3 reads TGTGCCAGCAGCTTAGATCCAGGGGTAGGCTACGAGCAGTACTTC.

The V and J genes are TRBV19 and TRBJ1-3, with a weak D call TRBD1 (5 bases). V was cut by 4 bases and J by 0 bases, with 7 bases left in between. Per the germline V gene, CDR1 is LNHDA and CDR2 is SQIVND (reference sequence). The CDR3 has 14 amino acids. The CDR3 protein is CASSRQISGNTIYF. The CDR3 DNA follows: TGTGCCAGTAGTAGACAGATCTCTGGAAACACCATATATTTT. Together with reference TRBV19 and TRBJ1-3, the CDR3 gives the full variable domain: DGGITQSPKYLFRKEGQNVTLSCEQNLNHDAMYWYRQDPGQGLRLIYYSQIVNDFQKGDIAEGYSVSREKKESFPLTVTSAQKNPTAFYLCASSRQISGNTIYFGEGSWLTVV.

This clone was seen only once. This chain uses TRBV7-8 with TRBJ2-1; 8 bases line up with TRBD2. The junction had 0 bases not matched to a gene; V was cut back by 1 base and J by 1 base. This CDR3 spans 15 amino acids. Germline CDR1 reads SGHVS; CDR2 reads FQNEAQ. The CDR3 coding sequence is TGTGCCAGCAGCTTAGGCGGGGGGTCCTACAATGAGCAGTTCTTC. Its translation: CASSLGGGSYNEQFF.

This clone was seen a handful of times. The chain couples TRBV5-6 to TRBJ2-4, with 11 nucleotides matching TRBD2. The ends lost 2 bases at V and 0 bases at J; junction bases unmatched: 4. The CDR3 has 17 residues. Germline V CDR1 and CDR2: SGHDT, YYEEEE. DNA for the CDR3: TGTGCCAGCAGCTTTAGCGGGAGGGCCATAGCCAAAAACATTCAGTACTTC. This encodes CASSFSGRAIAKNIQYF.

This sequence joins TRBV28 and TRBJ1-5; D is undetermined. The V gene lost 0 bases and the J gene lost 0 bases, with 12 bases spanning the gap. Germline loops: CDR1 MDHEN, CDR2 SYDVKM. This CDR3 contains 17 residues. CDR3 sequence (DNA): TGTGCCAGCAGTTTATGGGGAAGAGGGTATAGCAATCAGCCCCAGCATTTT. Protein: CASSLWGRGYSNQPQHF.

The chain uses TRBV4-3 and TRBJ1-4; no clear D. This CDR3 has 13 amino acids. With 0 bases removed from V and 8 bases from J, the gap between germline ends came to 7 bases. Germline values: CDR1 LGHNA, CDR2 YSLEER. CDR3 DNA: TGCGCCAGCAGCCAAGATTATGGCGAAAAACTGTTTTTT. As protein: CASSQDYGEKLFF.

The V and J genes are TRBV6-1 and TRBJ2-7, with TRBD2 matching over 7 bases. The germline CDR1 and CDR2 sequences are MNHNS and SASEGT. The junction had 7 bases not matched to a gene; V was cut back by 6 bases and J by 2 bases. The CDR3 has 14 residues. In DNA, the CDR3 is TGTGCCAGCAGACGGACTAGTGGGACCTACGAGCAGTACTTC. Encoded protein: CASRRTSGTYEQYF.

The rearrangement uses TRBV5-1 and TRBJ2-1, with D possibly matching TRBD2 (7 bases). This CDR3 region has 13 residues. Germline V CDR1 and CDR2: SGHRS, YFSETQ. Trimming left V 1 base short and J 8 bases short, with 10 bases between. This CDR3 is CASSLTGGDEQFF. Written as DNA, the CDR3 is TGCGCCAGCAGCTTGACGGGGGGCGATGAGCAGTTCTTC.

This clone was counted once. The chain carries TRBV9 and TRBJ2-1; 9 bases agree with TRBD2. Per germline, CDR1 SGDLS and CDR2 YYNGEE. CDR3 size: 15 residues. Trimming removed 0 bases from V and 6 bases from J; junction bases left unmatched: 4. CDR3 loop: CASSVDAGGGNEQFF. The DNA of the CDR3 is TGTGCCAGCAGCGTAGATGCGGGAGGGGGCAATGAGCAGTTCTTC.

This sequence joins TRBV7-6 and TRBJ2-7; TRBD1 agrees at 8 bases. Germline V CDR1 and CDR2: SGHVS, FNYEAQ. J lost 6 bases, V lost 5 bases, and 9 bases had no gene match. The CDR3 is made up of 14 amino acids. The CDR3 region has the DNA TGTGCCAGCAGCCCACGACAGGGGACGGGCGAGCAGTACTTC. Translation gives CASSPRQGTGEQYF.

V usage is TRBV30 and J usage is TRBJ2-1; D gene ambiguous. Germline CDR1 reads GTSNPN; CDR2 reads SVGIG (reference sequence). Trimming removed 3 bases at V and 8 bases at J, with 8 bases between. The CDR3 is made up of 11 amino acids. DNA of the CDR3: TGTGCCTGGAGCCCCCGGGATGAGCAGTTCTTC. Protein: CAWSPRDEQFF. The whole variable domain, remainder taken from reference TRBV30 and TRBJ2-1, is SQTIHQWPATLVQPVGSPLSLECTVEGTSNPNLYWYRQAAGRGLQLLFYSVGIGQISSEVPQNLSASRPQDRQFILSSKKLLLSDSGFYLCAWSPRDEQFFGPGTRLTVL.

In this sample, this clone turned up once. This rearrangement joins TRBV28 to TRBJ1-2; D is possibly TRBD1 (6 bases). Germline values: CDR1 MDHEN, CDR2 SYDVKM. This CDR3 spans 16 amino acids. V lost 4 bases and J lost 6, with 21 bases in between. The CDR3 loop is CASSSLGQGPFDGYTF. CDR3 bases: TGTGCCAGCAGTTCCCTGGGTCAGGGGCCTTTCGATGGCTACACCTTC.

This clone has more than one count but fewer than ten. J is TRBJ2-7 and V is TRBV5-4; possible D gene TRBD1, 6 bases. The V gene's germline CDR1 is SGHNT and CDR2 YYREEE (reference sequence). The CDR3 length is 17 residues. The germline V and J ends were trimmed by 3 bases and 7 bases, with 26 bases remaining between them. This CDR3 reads CASSSQSLTGRPVEQYF. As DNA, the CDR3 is TGTGCCAGCAGCTCCCAAAGCCTCACAGGGCGTCCTGTTGAGCAGTACTTC.

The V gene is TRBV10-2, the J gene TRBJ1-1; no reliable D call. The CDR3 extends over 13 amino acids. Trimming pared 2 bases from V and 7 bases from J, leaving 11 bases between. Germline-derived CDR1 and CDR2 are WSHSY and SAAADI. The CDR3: CASSEGSLVEAFF. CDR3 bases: TGCGCCAGCAGTGAGGGCAGCCTAGTTGAAGCTTTCTTT.

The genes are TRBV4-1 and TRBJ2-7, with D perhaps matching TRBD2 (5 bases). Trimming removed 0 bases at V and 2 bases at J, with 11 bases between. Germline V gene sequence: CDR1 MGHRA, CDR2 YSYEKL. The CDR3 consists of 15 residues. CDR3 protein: CASSQEGWEPYEQYF. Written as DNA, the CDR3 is TGCGCCAGCAGCCAAGAGGGGTGGGAGCCCTACGAGCAGTACTTC.

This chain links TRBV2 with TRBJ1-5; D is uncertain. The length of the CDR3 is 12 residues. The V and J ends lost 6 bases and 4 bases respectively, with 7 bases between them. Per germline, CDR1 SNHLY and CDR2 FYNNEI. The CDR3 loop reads CASRRGNQPQHF. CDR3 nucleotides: TGTGCCAGCAGACGGGGAAATCAGCCCCAGCATTTT. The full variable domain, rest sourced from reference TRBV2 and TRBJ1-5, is EPEVTQTPSHQVTQMGQEVILRCVPISNHLYFYWYRQILGQKVEFLVSFYNNEISEKSEIFDDQFSVERPDGSNFTLKIRSTKLEDSAMYFCASRRGNQPQHFGDGTRLSIL.